Each of the 29 T cell receptor beta chains below was sequenced from the same sample in a study of T-cell memory formation after mild COVID-19. TCRdb recomputed calls from the 5' RACE reads with MiXCR, one row per CDR3 protein. The sample includes 500,000 to 550,000 distinct CDR3 sequences, roughly 22% of them seen just once. Sequenced material: PBMCs or a T cell subset sorted from them (not recorded which). The receptors stem from an adult woman who had mild COVID-19 (a few samples of this study predate the infection). Cell type and time point are not known.

Regarding this clonotype: Germline and junction disagree at one end, which may indicate a read error. The CDR3 region is CAISLRGAGGDEQYF. CDR3 coding DNA: TGTGCCATCAGCTTAAGGGGGGCCGGTGGAGACGAGCAGTACTTC. The V gene is TRBV7-9, the J gene TRBJ2-7; D might be TRBD1 or TRBD2, each matching 6 bases. The length of the CDR3 is 15 residues. Germline CDR1 reads SEHNR; CDR2 reads FQNEAQ (reference sequence). Full variable domain (outside the CDR3, taken from reference TRBV7-9 and TRBJ2-7): DTGVSQNPRHKITKRGQNVTFRCDPISEHNRLYWYRQTLGQGPEFLTYFQNEAQLEKSRLLSDRFSAERPKGSFSTLEIQRTEQGDSAMYLCAISLRGAGGDEQYFGPGTRLTVT.

The V call is TRBV6-1, the J call TRBJ1-1; 10 bases fit TRBD1. This CDR3 is built from 13 residues. J was trimmed by 11 bases and V by 3 bases; bases with no gene match: 6. Germline V gives CDR1 MNHNS, CDR2 SASEGT. CDR3 DNA: TGTGCCAGCAGTGACCGGGACAGGGGATCGGCTTTCTTT. Amino acid sequence: CASSDRDRGSAFF.

This clonotype has more than one count but fewer than ten. The V gene is TRBV7-9, the J gene TRBJ2-1; 9 bases map to TRBD2. The CDR3 extends over 18 amino acids. CDR1 is SEHNR, CDR2 FQNEAQ, per germline (reference sequence). Unmatched junction bases numbered 18, after V lost 2 bases and J lost 10 bases. The CDR3 coding sequence is TGTGCCAGCAGCTTATCGTCCCGACTAGCGGACCCAAGGGAGGAGCAGTTCTTC. It yields the protein CASSLSSRLADPREEQFF. The whole variable domain, remainder taken from reference TRBV7-9 and TRBJ2-1, is DTGVSQNPRHKITKRGQNVTFRCDPISEHNRLYWYRQTLGQGPEFLTYFQNEAQLEKSRLLSDRFSAERPKGSFSTLEIQRTEQGDSAMYLCASSLSSRLADPREEQFFGPGTRLTVL.

This clonotype was recorded a few times. The chain uses TRBV4-1 and TRBJ2-7; weak D call: TRBD2 (6 bases). The CDR3 loop spans 15 amino acids. V gave up 4 bases and J gave up 3 bases, with 16 bases separating them. Germline V CDR1 and CDR2: MGHRA, YSYEKL. CDR3 nucleotide sequence: TGCGCCAGCAGCCGGACCGGGGACTCCTTCTACGAGCAGTACTTC. Protein sequence: CASSRTGDSFYEQYF.

This sequence joins TRBV4-1 and TRBJ2-2; no definite D call. V was clipped by 0 bases and J by 3 bases, with 5 bases between them. The germline V gene has CDR1 MGHRA and CDR2 YSYEKL. The CDR3 is 14 amino acids. CDR3 residues: CASSQESHTGELFF. CDR3 nucleotide sequence: TGCGCCAGCAGCCAAGAAAGCCACACCGGGGAGCTGTTTTTT.

This clonotype was recorded a few times. This chain connects TRBV3-1 to TRBJ2-7; D call uncertain. The V gene's germline CDR1 is LGHDT and CDR2 YNNKEL (reference sequence). V shed 3 bases and J shed 6 bases, with 12 bases lying between them. The CDR3 runs 13 residues. The CDR3 protein is CASSHLTTSEQYF. CDR3 DNA: TGTGCCAGCAGCCACCTGACGACGTCCGAGCAGTACTTC.

The sample holds a few counts of this clonotype. V and J are TRBV12-3 or TRBV12-4 and TRBJ2-5, with D maybe TRBD2 (6 bases). The CDR3 consists of 13 residues. The V end was cut by 10 bases, the J end by 7 bases, with 19 bases between. CDR3 coding DNA: TGTGCCACCCGGAGGAGGGACTTCGGGACCCAGTACTTC. The encoded protein is CATRRRDFGTQYF.

The chain carries TRBV19 and TRBJ2-5, with D hard to call. CDR1 is LNHDA, CDR2 SQIVND, per germline (reference sequence). CDR3 length equals 15 residues. V gave up 3 bases and J gave up 5 bases, with 16 bases separating them. The CDR3: CASSMGIEAWETQYF. DNA for the CDR3: TGTGCCAGTAGTATGGGGATCGAGGCCTGGGAGACCCAGTACTTC.

This clonotype was picked up a small number of times. The chain uses TRBV29-1 and TRBJ2-1; perhaps TRBD2 as D (5 bases). This CDR3 is built from 12 residues. The germline V gene has CDR1 SQVTM and CDR2 ANQGSEA. V gave up 2 bases and J gave up 5 bases, with 7 bases separating them. The CDR3 coding sequence is TGCAGCGTTGAAATGGGAGACAATGAGCAGTTCTTC. Protein sequence: CSVEMGDNEQFF.

This clonotype was recorded a few times. The rearrangement links TRBV20-1 to TRBJ2-4; 8 bases fit TRBD1. The CDR3 length is 15 residues. Germline loops: CDR1 DFQATT, CDR2 SNEGSKA (reference sequence). V shed 6 bases, J shed 1 base, and the junction held 8 bases outside the gene matches. In DNA form, the CDR3 reads TGCAGTGCCGCGGACAGGGCGGGGGCCAAAAACATTCAGTACTTC. It translates to CSAADRAGAKNIQYF.

The chain recombines TRBV7-2 with TRBJ2-3; no clear D gene. V lost 4 bases and J lost 11, with 13 bases in between. The germline V gene has CDR1 SGHTA and CDR2 FQGNSA. This CDR3 region has 12 residues. The CDR3 bases are TGTGCCAGCAGCTCCCCTCCCAACTTGCAGTATTTT. Encoded protein: CASSSPPNLQYF.

This clonotype was seen once. The chain is built from TRBV6-6 and TRBJ2-5; TRBD2 matches at 15 bases. The CDR3 sequence is 16 residues long. The germline CDR1 and CDR2 sequences are MNHNY and SVGAGI (reference sequence). With V trimmed by 7 bases and J by 2 bases, 5 bases remained unmatched. The CDR3 region has the DNA TGTGCCAGCACCTTAGGACTAGCGGGGGGGCAAGAGACCCAGTACTTC. Translating gives CASTLGLAGGQETQYF.

This clonotype appeared many times. This sequence joins TRBV5-1 and TRBJ2-7, with 12 bases aligning to TRBD2. Unmatched junction bases numbered 10, after V lost 0 bases and J lost 3 bases. Germline V gene data show CDR1 as SGHRS and CDR2 as YFSETQ. CDR3 length equals 18 residues. CDR3 DNA sequence: TGCGCCAGCAGCTTGGTGTCTAGCGGGAGGGCCAATGGCTACGAGCAGTACTTC. It is translated as CASSLVSSGRANGYEQYF.

In this sample, this clonotype turned up a few times. The V gene is TRBV20-1, the J gene TRBJ1-2, with 9 bases identical to TRBD1. The CDR3 is 14 amino acids. CDR1 is DFQATT and CDR2 is SNEGSKA in the germline V gene (reference sequence). V shed 5 bases and J 3 bases; nucleotides not matched to a gene: 7. The CDR3 nucleotides read TGCAGTGCTCTTTCCGGGACAGGGTACTATGGCTACACCTTC. Translated: CSALSGTGYYGYTF.

This sequence joins TRBV10-3 and TRBJ2-7; a weak D match, TRBD2 (6 bases). Germline-derived CDR1 and CDR2 are ENHRY and SYGVKD. The CDR3 totals 16 residues. V dropped 3 bases and J dropped 0 bases, with 15 bases sitting between them. CDR3 sequence reads: CAISEGNSGNSYEQYF. The DNA of the CDR3 is TGTGCCATCAGTGAAGGTAATAGCGGCAACTCCTACGAGCAGTACTTC.

This clonotype showed up just a few times. The chain couples TRBV20-1 to TRBJ2-7; tentative D call: TRBD2 (6 bases). Germline CDR1 and CDR2: DFQATT and SNEGSKA (reference sequence). This CDR3 region has 12 residues. Trimming took off 3 bases at V and 2 bases at J, with 8 bases between the two ends. Here the CDR3 DNA reads TGCAGTGCTAGGGACTACGCCTACGAGCAGTACTTC. This translates into CSARDYAYEQYF.

The CDR3 DNA follows: TGCGCCAGCAGCCAAGACATAGTTTCTACGCCGAGATACAGGGGGCGAGGGTGGGACGAGCAGTACTTC. Residues: CASSQDIVSTPRYRGRGWDEQYF. The rearrangement joins TRBV4-3 to TRBJ2-7; 9 bases map to TRBD1. CDR3 size: 23 residues. Trimming took 0 bases from V and 5 from J; bases not matched to a gene: 29. Germline V gene lookup returns CDR1 LGHNA and CDR2 YSLEER.

The V call is TRBV7-9, the J call TRBJ2-7; D is tentatively TRBD1 or TRBD2 (5 bases each). CDR3 length: 11 amino acids. Trimming removed 3 bases at V and 10 bases at J, with 10 bases between. The germline CDR1 and CDR2 sequences are SEHNR and FQNEAQ (reference sequence). The CDR3 DNA follows: TGTGCCAGCAGCTTTAGGGACCTTCAGTACTTC. Residues: CASSFRDLQYF. The whole variable domain, filled in from reference TRBV7-9 and TRBJ2-7, reads DTGVSQNPRHKITKRGQNVTFRCDPISEHNRLYWYRQTLGQGPEFLTYFQNEAQLEKSRLLSDRFSAERPKGSFSTLEIQRTEQGDSAMYLCASSFRDLQYFGPGTRLTVT.

This clonotype turned up a few times. The V gene is TRBV7-8, the J gene TRBJ2-5, with TRBD2 identical over 7 bases. The germline gives CDR1 SGHVS, CDR2 FQNEAQ. J gave up 5 bases and V 6 bases, and 9 bases lay outside the gene matches. The CDR3 is made up of 14 amino acids. The CDR3 here is CASSFGGDRETQYF. The CDR3 nucleotides read TGTGCCAGCAGTTTTGGGGGGGACCGGGAGACCCAGTACTTC.

There are a few counts of this clonotype. The J gene is TRBJ2-7, the V gene TRBV7-2, with 8 bases fitting TRBD2. The CDR3 contains 15 residues. Germline CDR1 reads SGHTA; CDR2 reads FQGNSA. V gave up 1 base and J gave up 5 bases; unmatched junction bases: 7. The DNA of the CDR3 is TGTGCCAGCAGCTTAGGGTGGACTAGCATCGACGAGCAGTACTTC. Its translation is CASSLGWTSIDEQYF.

In its sample, this clonotype was seen a few times. This sequence joins TRBV9 and TRBJ2-2; no clear D. V gave up 0 bases and J gave up 1 base, with 10 bases separating them. The CDR3 extends over 16 amino acids. Looked up from germline, CDR1 is SGDLS and CDR2 is YYNGEE. The CDR3 protein is CASSVEGNGNTGELFF. The CDR3 region has the DNA TGTGCCAGCAGCGTAGAAGGTAACGGGAACACCGGGGAGCTGTTTTTT.

The chain has TRBV12-3 or TRBV12-4 and TRBJ2-2, with 7 nucleotides matching TRBD1. This CDR3 region has 15 residues. The trim removed 6 bases at V and 0 bases at J, leaving 4 bases unmatched. The CDR3 nucleotides read TGTGCCAGCAGAACCGGACAGGCGAACACCGGGGAGCTGTTTTTT. Its protein is CASRTGQANTGELFF.

This sequence joins TRBV13 and TRBJ2-3; 9 bases fit TRBD2. This CDR3 has 17 residues. The germline V gene encodes CDR1 PRHDT and CDR2 FYEKMQ (reference sequence). V gave up 7 bases and J gave up 6 bases; unmatched junction bases: 17. CDR3 coding DNA: TGTGCCAGCATCTCGGGCCCAGCGGGGGGCCCCTCGGATACGCAGTATTTT. It codes for CASISGPAGGPSDTQYF.

This clonotype was observed many times. V usage is TRBV2 and J usage is TRBJ2-3, with D perhaps matching TRBD1 or TRBD2 (6 bases each). The CDR3 sequence is 13 residues long. Germline assignment: CDR1 SNHLY and CDR2 FYNNEI. Trimming cost V 7 bases and J 3 bases, with 11 bases left between them. The DNA for the CDR3 is TGTGCCAGCACCTGGGGGGCTACAGATACGCAGTATTTT. It translates to CASTWGATDTQYF.

This chain uses TRBV6-2 or TRBV6-3 with TRBJ1-1; tentative D call: TRBD1 (5 bases). The CDR3 has 12 amino acids. CDR1 and CDR2 from the germline V gene are MNHEY and SVGEGT. V lost 0 bases and J lost 10, with 9 bases in between. The CDR3 DNA sequence: TGTGCCAGCAGTTACTCGGGGCTAGGAGCTTTCTTT. Its protein is CASSYSGLGAFF.

The chain joins TRBV6-5 to TRBJ2-7, with 9 bases identical to TRBD2. V lost 5 bases to trimming and J lost 6 bases; unmatched junction nucleotides: 11. The length of the CDR3 is 15 residues. From germline, CDR1 is MNHEY and CDR2 SVGAGI. The CDR3 sequence: CASSDAGLAFSEQYF. CDR3 nucleotide sequence: TGTGCCAGCAGTGACGCGGGACTAGCCTTTTCCGAGCAGTACTTC.

This clonotype has a count of ten or more. The chain links TRBV18 to TRBJ2-3; D unresolved. Trimming took 5 bases from V and 0 from J, leaving 9 bases between them. The germline V gene has CDR1 KGHSH and CDR2 LQKENI. This CDR3 region has 14 residues. The chain's CDR3 is CASSTARSTDTQYF. Written as DNA, the CDR3 is TGTGCCAGCTCAACGGCCCGAAGCACAGATACGCAGTATTTT.

The rearrangement uses TRBV6-2 or TRBV6-3 and TRBJ1-5; no clear D gene. Looked up from germline, CDR1 is MNHEY and CDR2 is SVGEGT. This CDR3 comprises 14 residues. With 2 bases removed from V and 5 bases from J, the gap between germline ends came to 10 bases. The CDR3 sequence is CASSYRGGDQPQHF. DNA for the CDR3: TGTGCCAGCAGTTACCGTGGAGGTGATCAGCCCCAGCATTTT.

This clonotype was counted many times. The chain employs TRBV12-3 or TRBV12-4 and TRBJ2-5; D possibly uses TRBD1 or TRBD2 (6 bases each). Trimming stripped 5 bases from V and 5 bases from J, with 21 bases between. The CDR3 contains 16 residues. The CDR3 DNA reads TGTGCCAGCAGTGCCTCTAGCGTCCCAACAGGGGAGACCCAGTACTTC. Its protein is CASSASSVPTGETQYF.